This T cell receptor (beta chain) stems from a study of blood T cell repertoires in COVID-19 (dated by TCRdb to the early 2020s). Some background on the complete study: Samples covering the acute and convalescent phases of COVID-19 were provided by collaborators in the United States, Italy and Spain. The samples were drawn from two sources: the first 160 participants of the ongoing ImmuneRACE study, and 1,200 or so subjects contributed by 6 global collaborators. Where HLA class I and class II types were available, the types were taken from metadata supplied by the sample provider, not from assay-based typing. The dataset comprised deeply sampled blood TCRbeta repertoires from subjects exposed to, actively infected with, or recovered from COVID-19. Sample metadata almost always included a de-identified subject ID, COVID-19 status, age in years and sex. The repertoires were released in a freely available public database meant as a resource for research on the immune response to SARS-CoV-2. The prospective study material was composed of cDNA or gDNA derived from T cells, B-cell-depleted T cells, or PBMCs. Here is what the overall study found, with its caveats: The amount of clinical and demographic metadata varied by source and participant and was provided uncurated.

The CDR3 holds 16 amino acids from the cysteine to the phenylalanine. Solely the CDR3 DNA is kept, with 48 bases framed from the first base. V loses 5 bases of germline sequence and J loses 5 bases, and the interval between the two ends is 19 bases. In the germline V gene (reference sequence), CDR1 corresponds to SEHNR and CDR2 to FQNEAQ. Comments on this clone: Its antigen specificity is not known. Within one base of it there is no much larger clone, and no base qualities were kept.

TCRbeta CDR3 regions were amplified from genomic DNA by means of the immunoSEQ Assay, a bias-controlled multiplex PCR. Regarding the original processing steps: Within the assay, amplification of reference gene primers was used to estimate how many nucleated cells each sample contained. Sequence reads were collapsed and filtered to measure the absolute abundance of every unique TCRbeta CDR3 rearrangement. For each sample, productive Simpson clonality was calculated by taking the square root of Simpson's diversity index across productive rearrangements. The table comes from immuneACCESS by way of TCRdb, which keeps in-frame sequences with V and J called. Part of the clones is missing from these tables; in studies checked, under half for an unresolved V gene and the rest for unknown reasons. V, J and clone size are taken as reported in that table, and D and trimming were inferred from the DNA itself. The sample table contains 100,000 to 150,000 clones; only one count was recorded for 70% to 90% of them. The ten largest account for 1.2% of the sample.

Whole blood was collected in K2EDTA tubes by collaborating institutions according to the institutions' own protocols. Collaborator samples were shipped for TCRbeta analysis as frozen whole blood, isolated PBMCs, or DNA extracted from either sample type. The chain employs TRBV7-9 and TRBJ2-1, with the identity of the D gene unclear. The specimen sequenced was peripheral blood. The source is a woman at least 80 years old with acute or convalescent COVID-19. For the CDR3, the sequence is CASSPLILLINNEQFF. The DNA sequence reads TGTGCCAGCAGCCCCCTCATACTCCTTATAAACAATGAGCAGTTCTTC.